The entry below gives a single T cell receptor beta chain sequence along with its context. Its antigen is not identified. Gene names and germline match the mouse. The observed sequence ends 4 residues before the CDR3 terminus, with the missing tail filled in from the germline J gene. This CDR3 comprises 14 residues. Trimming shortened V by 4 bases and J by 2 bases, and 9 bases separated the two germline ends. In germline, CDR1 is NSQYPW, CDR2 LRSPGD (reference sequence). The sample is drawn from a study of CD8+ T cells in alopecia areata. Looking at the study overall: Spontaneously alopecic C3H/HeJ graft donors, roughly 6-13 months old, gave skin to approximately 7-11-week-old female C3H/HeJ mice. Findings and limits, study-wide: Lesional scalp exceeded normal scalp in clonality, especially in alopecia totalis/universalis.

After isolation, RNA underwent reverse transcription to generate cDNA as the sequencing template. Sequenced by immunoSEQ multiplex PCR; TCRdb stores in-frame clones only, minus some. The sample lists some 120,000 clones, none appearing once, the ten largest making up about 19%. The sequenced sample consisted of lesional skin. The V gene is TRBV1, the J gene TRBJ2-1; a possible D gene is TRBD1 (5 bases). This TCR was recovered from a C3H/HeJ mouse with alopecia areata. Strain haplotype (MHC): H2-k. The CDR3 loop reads CTCSGTKDYAEQFF. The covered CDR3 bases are TGCACCTGCAGTGGGACAAAAGACTATGCT.